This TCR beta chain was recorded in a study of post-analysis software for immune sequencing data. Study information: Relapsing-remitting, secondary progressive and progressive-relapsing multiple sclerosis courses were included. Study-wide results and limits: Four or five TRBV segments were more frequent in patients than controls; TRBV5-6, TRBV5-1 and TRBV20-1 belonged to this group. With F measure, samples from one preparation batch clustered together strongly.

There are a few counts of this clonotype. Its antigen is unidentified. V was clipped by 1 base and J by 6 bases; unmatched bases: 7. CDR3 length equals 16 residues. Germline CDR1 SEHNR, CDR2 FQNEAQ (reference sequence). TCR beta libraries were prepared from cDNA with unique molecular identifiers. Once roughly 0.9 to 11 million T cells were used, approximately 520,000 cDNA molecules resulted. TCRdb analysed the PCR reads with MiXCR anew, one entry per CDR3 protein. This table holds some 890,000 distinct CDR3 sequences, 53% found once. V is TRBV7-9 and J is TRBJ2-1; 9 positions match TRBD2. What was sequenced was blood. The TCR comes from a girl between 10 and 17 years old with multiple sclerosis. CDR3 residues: CASSLGLAGTFNEQFF. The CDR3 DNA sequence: TGTGCCAGCAGCTTAGGGCTAGCGGGGACTTTCAATGAGCAGTTCTTC. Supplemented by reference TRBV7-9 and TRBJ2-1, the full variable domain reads DTGVSQNPRHKITKRGQNVTFRCDPISEHNRLYWYRQTLGQGPEFLTYFQNEAQLEKSRLLSDRFSAERPKGSFSTLEIQRTEQGDSAMYLCASSLGLAGTFNEQFFGPGTRLTVL.